Listed below are T cell receptor beta chains from one sample, sequenced in a study of blood T cell repertoires in COVID-19. TCRdb keeps only in-frame clones here, not all; method: immunoSEQ multiplex PCR. The sample has roughly 120,000 clones, approximately 82% seen once; the top ten hold just under 7.5%. Source material: peripheral blood. These receptors all stem from a man between 65 and 85 years old with active or convalescent COVID-19. Each CDR3 is given with its conserved first and last residue. A D gene is named only where the DNA matches it firmly. For some rows the clone size is stated as once, few or many, or as a class when expanded; others skip it.

d_call: NA
j_call: TRBJ2-1
clone_size: NA
v_call: TRBV9
cdr3_aa: CASSTAGTPYNEQFF
cdr3_nt: TGTGCCAGCAGCACGGCCGGGACTCCTTACAATGAGCAGTTCTTC

d_call: TRBD2
j_call: TRBJ2-7
clone_size: NA
v_call: TRBV3-1/TRBV3-2
cdr3_aa: CASSQGLASYYEQYF
cdr3_nt: TGTGCCAGCAGCCAAGGACTAGCTTCGTACTACGAGCAGTACTTC

d_call: TRBD2
j_call: TRBJ2-3
clone_size: NA
v_call: TRBV24-1
cdr3_aa: CATSDSPGLAGGDTDTQYF
cdr3_nt: TGTGCCACCAGTGATTCTCCGGGACTAGCGGGAGGGGACACAGATACGCAGTATTTT

d_call: NA
j_call: TRBJ2-3
clone_size: NA
v_call: TRBV9
cdr3_aa: CASSVGTARTDTQYF
cdr3_nt: TGTGCCAGCAGCGTTGGAACAGCCCGCACAGATACGCAGTATTTT

d_call: NA
j_call: TRBJ1-4
clone_size: NA
v_call: TRBV27
cdr3_aa: CASSLSWGVNEKLFF
cdr3_nt: TGTGCCAGCAGTTTATCGTGGGGCGTTAATGAAAAACTGTTTTTT

d_call: NA
j_call: TRBJ1-1
clone_size: few
v_call: TRBV11-2
cdr3_aa: CASRTGEYSSTEAFF
cdr3_nt: TGTGCCAGCAGGACGGGGGAGTATTCGAGCACTGAAGCTTTCTTT

d_call: NA
j_call: TRBJ1-5
clone_size: NA
v_call: TRBV6-5
cdr3_aa: CASRLGQTSNQPQHF
cdr3_nt: TGTGCCAGCAGACTAGGACAGACTAGCAATCAGCCCCAGCATTTT

d_call: NA
j_call: TRBJ1-1
clone_size: NA
v_call: TRBV3-1/TRBV3-2
cdr3_aa: CASSPSGAMNTEAFF
cdr3_nt: TGTGCCAGCAGCCCGTCCGGAGCCATGAACACTGAAGCTTTCTTT

d_call: NA
j_call: TRBJ1-5
clone_size: NA
v_call: TRBV4-2
cdr3_aa: CASSQDAGGNQPQHF
cdr3_nt: TGTGCCAGCAGCCAAGATGCAGGGGGCAATCAGCCCCAGCATTTT

d_call: NA
j_call: TRBJ1-1
clone_size: NA
v_call: TRBV3-1/TRBV3-2
cdr3_aa: CASSQVGGSEAFF
cdr3_nt: TGTGCCAGCAGCCAAGTAGGGGGATCTGAAGCTTTCTTT

d_call: NA
j_call: TRBJ2-1
clone_size: few
v_call: TRBV5-4
cdr3_aa: CASSSTSKGNEQFF
cdr3_nt: TGTGCCAGCAGCTCAACGTCAAAGGGGAATGAGCAGTTCTTC

d_call: NA
j_call: TRBJ2-1
clone_size: NA
v_call: TRBV5-4
cdr3_aa: CASSFLTSNEQFF
cdr3_nt: TGTGCCAGCAGCTTCTTGACTAGTAATGAGCAGTTCTTC

d_call: NA
j_call: TRBJ1-6
clone_size: few
v_call: TRBV6-5
cdr3_aa: CASSRQATSPLHF
cdr3_nt: TGTGCCAGCTCGAGACAGGCCACTTCACCCCTCCACTTT

d_call: NA
j_call: TRBJ1-3
clone_size: NA
v_call: TRBV9
cdr3_aa: CASKGGGNTIYF
cdr3_nt: TGTGCCAGCAAAGGGGGTGGGAACACCATATATTTT

d_call: NA
j_call: TRBJ2-3
clone_size: NA
v_call: TRBV7-2
cdr3_aa: CASSFGALGTDTQYF
cdr3_nt: TGTGCCAGCAGCTTTGGGGCCCTCGGCACAGATACGCAGTATTTT

d_call: TRBD1
j_call: TRBJ1-1
clone_size: NA
v_call: TRBV27
cdr3_aa: CASSLQGAGFSTEAFF
cdr3_nt: TGTGCCAGCAGTCTACAGGGGGCGGGTTTTAGCACTGAAGCTTTCTTT

d_call: TRBD1
j_call: TRBJ2-1
clone_size: NA
v_call: TRBV6-5
cdr3_aa: CASGETGGREQFF
cdr3_nt: TGTGCCAGCGGGGAGACAGGGGGAAGGGAGCAGTTCTTC

d_call: TRBD2
j_call: TRBJ2-3
clone_size: NA
v_call: TRBV4-2
cdr3_aa: CASSQGSSGRATDTQYF
cdr3_nt: TGTGCCAGCAGCCAAGGGTCTAGCGGGAGGGCGACAGATACGCAGTATTTT

d_call: NA
j_call: TRBJ1-5
clone_size: NA
v_call: TRBV19
cdr3_aa: CASTARGARNQPQHF
cdr3_nt: TGTGCCAGTACCGCGCGGGGGGCGCGCAATCAGCCCCAGCATTTT

d_call: NA
j_call: TRBJ1-2
clone_size: NA
v_call: TRBV5-1
cdr3_aa: CASSPDGGGFGGYTF
cdr3_nt: TGCGCCAGCAGCCCTGATGGGGGGGGCTTTGGTGGCTACACCTTC

d_call: TRBD2
j_call: TRBJ2-1
clone_size: few
v_call: TRBV3-1/TRBV3-2
cdr3_aa: CASSHGLAGDNEQFF
cdr3_nt: TGTGCCAGCAGCCACGGACTAGCGGGTGATAATGAGCAGTTCTTC

d_call: NA
j_call: TRBJ2-7
clone_size: NA
v_call: TRBV19
cdr3_aa: CASSIKEKDEQYF
cdr3_nt: TGTGCCAGTAGTATAAAGGAGAAGGACGAGCAGTACTTC

d_call: NA
j_call: TRBJ1-6
clone_size: NA
v_call: TRBV5-1
cdr3_aa: CASRPPIVSPLHF
cdr3_nt: TGCGCCAGCAGGCCCCCTATTGTTTCACCCCTCCACTTT

d_call: NA
j_call: TRBJ2-5
clone_size: NA
v_call: TRBV6-1
cdr3_aa: CASSESLETQYF
cdr3_nt: TGTGCCAGCAGTGAGTCGTTGGAGACCCAGTACTTC

d_call: NA
j_call: TRBJ1-6
clone_size: NA
v_call: TRBV9
cdr3_aa: CASSVAPGDSPLHF
cdr3_nt: TGTGCCAGCAGCGTCGCCCCAGGGGATTCACCCCTCCACTTT

d_call: NA
j_call: TRBJ2-7
clone_size: few
v_call: TRBV9
cdr3_aa: CASSEQGISYEQYF
cdr3_nt: TGTGCCAGCAGCGAACAGGGAATCTCCTACGAGCAGTACTTC

d_call: TRBD2
j_call: TRBJ2-1
clone_size: NA
v_call: TRBV7-2
cdr3_aa: CASSLAGGYINEQFF
cdr3_nt: TGTGCCAGCAGCCTAGCGGGGGGGTATATCAATGAGCAGTTCTTC